This T cell receptor beta chain emerged from a study of T cells in Graves' hyperthyroidism and ophthalmopathy. Note on this clonotype: Its target is unknown.

Findings and limits, study-wide: Appearing also in blood were most of the thyroid clonotypes expanded above 0.001.

Amplified TCR beta CDR3 regions came from RNA transcripts. First-round RT-PCR with HTBI primers amplified the TCR CDR3 region. TCRdb ran MiXCR on the multiplex PCR reads and lists one entry per CDR3 protein. Here the sample spans a few hundred thousand distinct CDR3 sequences, more than 15% being singletons. Germline V CDR1 and CDR2: LGHDT, YNNKEL (reference sequence). V gave up 4 bases and J gave up 3 bases, with 13 bases separating them. The CDR3 length is 15 residues. The genes are TRBV3-1 and TRBJ1-5; unclear D gene. This TCR derives from a woman under 30 with Graves' hyperthyroidism that later progressed to Graves' ophthalmopathy. Specimen: blood. The CDR3 DNA reads as TGTGCCAGCAGCCTGGCGGGAGGGCCCAATCAGCCCCAGCATTTT. Protein sequence: CASSLAGGPNQPQHF.